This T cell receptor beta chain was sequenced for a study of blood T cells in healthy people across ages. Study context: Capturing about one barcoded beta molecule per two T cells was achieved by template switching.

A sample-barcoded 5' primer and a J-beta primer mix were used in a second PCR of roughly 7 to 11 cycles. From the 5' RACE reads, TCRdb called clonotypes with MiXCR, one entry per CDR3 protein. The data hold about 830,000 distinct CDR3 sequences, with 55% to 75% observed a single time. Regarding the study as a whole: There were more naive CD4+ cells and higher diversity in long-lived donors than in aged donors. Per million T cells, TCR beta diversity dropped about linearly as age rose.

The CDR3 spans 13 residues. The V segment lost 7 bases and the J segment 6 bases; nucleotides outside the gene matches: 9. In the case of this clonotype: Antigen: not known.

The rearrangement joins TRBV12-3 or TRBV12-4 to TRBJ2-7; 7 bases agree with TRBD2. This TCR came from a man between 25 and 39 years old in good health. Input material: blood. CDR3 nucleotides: TGTGCCAGCACCCCTAGACTAGCTGGCGAGCAGTACTTC. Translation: CASTPRLAGEQYF.